One sample yielded the 14 T cell receptor beta chains listed below, sequenced in a study of CD8+CD57+ T cells in acquired aplastic anemia. Patients included in sequencing had previously demonstrated CD8+CD57+ cell expansion by flow cytometry. TCR beta VDJ and CDR3 profiling used genomic DNA as template. TCRdb passed the reads through MiXCR, listing each CDR3 protein once. Altogether approximately 58,000 distinct CDR3 sequences are present, around 60% being singletons, with the ten largest covering 16%. Input material: sorted CD4+, CD8+, or CD8+CD57+ T cells (not recorded which) from PBMCs. The receptors shown here come from a human donor with aplastic anemia.

V is TRBV9 and J is TRBJ2-3, with a tentative D call TRBD1 (5 bases). The CDR3 totals 15 residues. Germline V gives CDR1 SGDLS, CDR2 YYNGEE. V gave up 2 bases and J gave up 0 bases, with 10 bases separating them. CDR3 in amino acids: CASSVWGASTDTQYF. Here the CDR3 DNA reads TGTGCCAGCAGCGTGTGGGGCGCTAGCACAGATACGCAGTATTTT.

The chain couples TRBV2 to TRBJ2-7; D gene ambiguous. The CDR3 is 12 amino acids. With 5 bases removed from V and 3 bases from J, the gap between germline ends came to 8 bases. In germline, CDR1 is SNHLY, CDR2 FYNNEI. The CDR3 DNA is TGTGCCAGCAGTTTGTTGGACTACGAGCAGTACTTC. Its translation: CASSLLDYEQYF.

The gene calls are TRBV11-1 and TRBJ2-3; 12 bases are a match to TRBD2. CDR3 length: 15 residues. Germline V gene sequence: CDR1 SGHAT, CDR2 FQDESV (reference sequence). Unmatched junction bases numbered 1, after V lost 2 bases and J lost 4 bases. CDR3 loop: CASSLTSGGPDTQYF. In DNA, the CDR3 is TGTGCCAGCAGCTTAACTAGCGGGGGGCCAGATACGCAGTATTTT.

This sequence joins TRBV19 and TRBJ1-1; D possibly corresponds to TRBD1 (6 bases). The germline gives CDR1 LNHDA, CDR2 SQIVND (reference sequence). This CDR3 contains 14 residues. V lost 10 bases and J 0 bases, leaving 15 bases between the germline ends. The CDR3 bases are TGTGCCACCCGATCAGGACAGTTGAACACTGAAGCTTTCTTT. This codes for CATRSGQLNTEAFF.

This chain links TRBV25-1 with TRBJ1-2, with a weak D call TRBD1 (6 bases). There are 14 residues in the CDR3. Trimming cost V 4 bases and J 4 bases, with 13 bases left between them. Germline values: CDR1 MGHDK, CDR2 SYGVNS. In nucleotides, the CDR3 is TGTGCCAGCAGTGCGGCAGGGGCGGGCTATGGCTACACCTTC. Amino acid sequence: CASSAAGAGYGYTF.

This clonotype is termed medium-sized. The gene calls are TRBV10-1 and TRBJ2-7, with 7 bases lining up with TRBD1. The CDR3 length is 16 residues. Trimming took 1 base from V and 4 from J; bases not matched to a gene: 10. Germline assignment: CDR1 WNHNN and CDR2 SYGVQD (reference sequence). The CDR3 region has the DNA TGCGCCAGCAGTGAGTTCAGGGGGTCCCCCAAGTACGAGCAGTACGTC. Protein: CASSEFRGSPKYEQYV.

The gene calls are TRBV19 and TRBJ1-6; 9 bases map to TRBD1. Germline V CDR1 and CDR2: LNHDA, SQIVND (reference sequence). V lost 6 bases, J lost 7 bases, and 4 bases stayed unmatched. The CDR3 sequence is 14 residues long. The CDR3 bases are TGTGCCAGTAGGGGGACAGGGCAGAATTCACCCCTCCACTTT. It specifies CASRGTGQNSPLHF.

The chain uses TRBV2 and TRBJ1-1; 7 positions match TRBD1. The germline V gene has CDR1 SNHLY and CDR2 FYNNEI. Trimming cost V 3 bases and J 0 bases; bases outside gene matches: 10. CDR3 length: 17 residues. The chain's CDR3 is CASSDNSWGQLNTEAFF. The CDR3, as DNA: TGTGCCAGCAGTGACAACTCTTGGGGACAGCTGAACACTGAAGCTTTCTTT.

The V call is TRBV19, the J call TRBJ1-2; TRBD1 aligns across 10 bases. The CDR3 runs 14 residues. Per the germline V gene, CDR1 is LNHDA and CDR2 is SQIVND (reference sequence). V shed 4 bases and J 5 bases; nucleotides not matched to a gene: 4. In DNA form, the CDR3 reads TGTGCCAGTAGTAAACCGGGACAGGGGTATGGCTACACCTTC. It translates to CASSKPGQGYGYTF. Looking up the rest from reference TRBV19 and TRBJ1-2 gives the full variable domain: DGGITQSPKYLFRKEGQNVTLSCEQNLNHDAMYWYRQDPGQGLRLIYYSQIVNDFQKGDIAEGYSVSREKKESFPLTVTSAQKNPTAFYLCASSKPGQGYGYTFGSGTRLTVV.

Worth noting for this clonotype: A much larger clone differs by one base, so this may be a read error. Likely a read error: the CDR3 ends without its conserved phenylalanine or tryptophan. This chain uses TRBV27 with TRBJ1-2; D is uncertain. The ends were cut back, 6 bases at V and 4 bases at J, with 15 bases in the middle. CDR3 size: 14 residues. Germline lookup yields CDR1 MNHEY and CDR2 SMNVEV (reference sequence). This chain's CDR3 is CASSPPGGSYGYTL. The DNA of the CDR3 is TGTGCCAGCAGCCCTCCGGGAGGCAGCTATGGCTACACCCTC.

The rearrangement links TRBV20-1 to TRBJ2-3; TRBD2 matches 14 bases. The CDR3 totals 18 residues. Per the germline V gene, CDR1 is DFQATT and CDR2 is SNEGSKA (reference sequence). J lost 2 bases, V lost 3 bases, and 10 bases had no gene match. CDR3 residues: CSASRLAGGLLYTDTQYF. In DNA, the CDR3 is TGCAGTGCTAGCAGACTAGCGGGAGGGCTCCTATACACAGATACGCAGTATTTT.

This chain connects TRBV20-1 to TRBJ2-1; 7 positions match TRBD2. The CDR3 spans 15 residues. The ends lost 0 bases at V and 5 bases at J; junction bases unmatched: 7. CDR1 is DFQATT and CDR2 is SNEGSKA in the germline V gene (reference sequence). The DNA for the CDR3 is TGCAGTGCTAGAGATCGGCTAGCGGAGAACAATGAGCAGTTCTTC. Its translation is CSARDRLAENNEQFF.

V is TRBV19 and J is TRBJ2-5, with no clear D. V shed 6 bases and J shed 4 bases, with 9 bases lying between them. CDR1 is LNHDA and CDR2 is SQIVND in the germline V gene (reference sequence). This CDR3 is built from 12 residues. The CDR3 loop reads CASSHGPETQYF. The CDR3 DNA follows: TGTGCCAGTAGCCATGGGCCAGAGACCCAGTACTTC.

The chain couples TRBV20-1 to TRBJ2-7; 7 positions match TRBD1. From germline, CDR1 is DFQATT and CDR2 SNEGSKA (reference sequence). The ends lost 4 bases at V and 2 bases at J; junction bases unmatched: 11. This CDR3 is 15 amino acids long. The CDR3 reads CSAIGLDQGAYEQYF. CDR3 sequence (DNA): TGCAGTGCTATAGGGCTCGACCAGGGGGCCTACGAGCAGTACTTC.